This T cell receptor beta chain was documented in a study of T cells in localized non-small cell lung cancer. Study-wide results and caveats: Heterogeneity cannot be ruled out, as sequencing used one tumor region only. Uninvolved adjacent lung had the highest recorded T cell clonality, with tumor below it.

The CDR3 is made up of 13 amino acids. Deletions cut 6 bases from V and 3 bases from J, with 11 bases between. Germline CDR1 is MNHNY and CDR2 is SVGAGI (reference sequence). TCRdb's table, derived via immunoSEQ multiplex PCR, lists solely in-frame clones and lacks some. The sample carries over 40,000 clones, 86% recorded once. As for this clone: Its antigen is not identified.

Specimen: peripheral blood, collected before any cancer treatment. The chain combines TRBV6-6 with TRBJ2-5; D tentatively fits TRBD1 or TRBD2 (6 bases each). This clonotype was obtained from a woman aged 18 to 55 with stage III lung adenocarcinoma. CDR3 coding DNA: TGTGCCAGCAGGCTGGGGGGCGAAGAGACCCAGTACTTC. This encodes CASRLGGEETQYF.